The present TCR beta chain was sequenced within a study of cytotoxic CD8 clonotypes in ibrutinib-treated CLL. About the research overall: The subjects consisted of eleven to twelve relapsed/refractory and about 14 treatment-naive individuals, with 17 to 18 IGHV unmutated. Partial responders roughly 25, complete 2; roughly twelve progressed and roughly 14 stayed in remission by median roughly 73 months. Overall study results and limits: Patients showed higher baseline clonality than age-matched healthy donors, and it tracked circulating CD8+ T-cell counts.

On this clone: Its antigen is not identified.

TCRdb's table, derived via immunoSEQ multiplex PCR, lists solely in-frame clones and lacks some. The repertoire holds roughly 110,000 clones, with 58% as singletons. This specimen was PBMCs, taken after 24 months of ibrutinib treatment. This sequence was found in a human donor with chronic lymphocytic leukemia.

In DNA form, the CDR3 reads TGCAGCGTGGCCACGGGGATCAACACTGAAGCTTTCTTT. As protein: CSVATGINTEAFF. V and J are TRBV29-1 and TRBJ1-1; the D is unclear. V was shortened by 6 bases and J by 2 bases, with 13 bases between the two germline ends. Germline V CDR1 and CDR2: SQVTM, ANQGSEA. The CDR3 consists of 13 residues. Variable domain in full (rest from reference TRBV29-1 and TRBJ1-1): SAVISQKPSRDICQRGTSLTIQCQVDSQVTMMFWYRQQPGQSLTLIATANQGSEATYESGFVIDKFPISRPNLTFSTLTVSNMSPEDSSIYLCSVATGINTEAFFGQGTRLTVV.